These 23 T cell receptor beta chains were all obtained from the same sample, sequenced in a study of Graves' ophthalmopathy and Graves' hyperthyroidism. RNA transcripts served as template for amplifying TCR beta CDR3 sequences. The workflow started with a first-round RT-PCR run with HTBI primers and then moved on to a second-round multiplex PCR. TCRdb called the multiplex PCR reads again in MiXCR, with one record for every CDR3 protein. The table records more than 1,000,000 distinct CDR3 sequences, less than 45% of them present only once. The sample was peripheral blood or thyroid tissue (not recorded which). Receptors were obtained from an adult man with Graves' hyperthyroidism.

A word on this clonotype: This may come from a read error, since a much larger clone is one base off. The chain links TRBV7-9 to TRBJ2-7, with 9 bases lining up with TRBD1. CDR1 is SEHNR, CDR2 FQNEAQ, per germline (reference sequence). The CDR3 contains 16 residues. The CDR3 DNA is TGTGCCAACAGCTTAACCCGGACAGGGGCCAGCTACGAGCAGTACTTC. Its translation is CANSLTRTGASYEQYF.

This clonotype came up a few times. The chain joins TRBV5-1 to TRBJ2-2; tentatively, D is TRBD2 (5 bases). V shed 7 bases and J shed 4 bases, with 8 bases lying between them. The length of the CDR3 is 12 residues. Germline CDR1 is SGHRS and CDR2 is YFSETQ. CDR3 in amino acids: CASPGGTGELFF. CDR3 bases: TGCGCCAGCCCCGGAGGCACCGGGGAGCTGTTTTTT.

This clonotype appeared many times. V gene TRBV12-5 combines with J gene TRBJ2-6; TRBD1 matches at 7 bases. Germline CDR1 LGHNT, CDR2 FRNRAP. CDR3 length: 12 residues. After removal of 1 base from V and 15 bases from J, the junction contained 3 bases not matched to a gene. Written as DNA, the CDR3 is TGTGCTAGTGGTTTGGACGACAGGGACCTGACTTTC. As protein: CASGLDDRDLTF.

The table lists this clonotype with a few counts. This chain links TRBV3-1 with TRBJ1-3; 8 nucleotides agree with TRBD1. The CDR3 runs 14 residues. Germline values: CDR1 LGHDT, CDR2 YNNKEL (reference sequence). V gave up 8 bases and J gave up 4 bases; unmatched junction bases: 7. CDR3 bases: TGTGCCAGCCGCACCGACAGGGGCGGAAACACCATATATTTT. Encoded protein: CASRTDRGGNTIYF.

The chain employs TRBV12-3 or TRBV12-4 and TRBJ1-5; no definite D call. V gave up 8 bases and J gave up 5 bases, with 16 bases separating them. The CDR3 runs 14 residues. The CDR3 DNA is TGTGCCAGCCTTCTAGACGCAGACGATCAGCCCCAGCATTTT. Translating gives CASLLDADDQPQHF.

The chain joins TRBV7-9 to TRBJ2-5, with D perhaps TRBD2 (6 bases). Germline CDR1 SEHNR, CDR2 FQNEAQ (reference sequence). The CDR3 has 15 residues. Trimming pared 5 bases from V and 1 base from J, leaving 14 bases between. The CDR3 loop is CASSPSGRGQETQYF. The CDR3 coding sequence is TGTGCCAGCAGCCCAAGCGGGCGAGGCCAAGAGACCCAGTACTTC. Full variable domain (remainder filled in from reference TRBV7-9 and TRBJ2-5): DTGVSQNPRHKITKRGQNVTFRCDPISEHNRLYWYRQTLGQGPEFLTYFQNEAQLEKSRLLSDRFSAERPKGSFSTLEIQRTEQGDSAMYLCASSPSGRGQETQYFGPGTRLLVL.

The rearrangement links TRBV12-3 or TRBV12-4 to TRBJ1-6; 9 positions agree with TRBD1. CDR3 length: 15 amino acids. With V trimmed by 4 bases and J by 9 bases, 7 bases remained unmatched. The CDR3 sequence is CASSSSGTGRSPLHF. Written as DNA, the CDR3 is TGTGCCAGCAGTTCTAGCGGGACAGGGCGTTCACCCCTCCACTTT.

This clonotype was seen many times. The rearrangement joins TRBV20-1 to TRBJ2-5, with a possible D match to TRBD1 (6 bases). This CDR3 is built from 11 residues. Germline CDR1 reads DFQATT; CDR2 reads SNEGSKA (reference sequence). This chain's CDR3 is CSARGQETQYF. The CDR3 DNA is TGCAGCGCGAGGGGGCAAGAGACCCAGTACTTC.

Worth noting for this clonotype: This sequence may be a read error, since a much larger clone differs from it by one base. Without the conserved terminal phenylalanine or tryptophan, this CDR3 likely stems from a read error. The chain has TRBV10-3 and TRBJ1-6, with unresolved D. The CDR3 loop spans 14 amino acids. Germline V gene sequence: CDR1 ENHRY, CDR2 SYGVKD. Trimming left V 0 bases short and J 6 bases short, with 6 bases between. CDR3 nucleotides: TGTGCCATCAGTGAGTCCGCCAGTAATTCACCCCTCCACCTT. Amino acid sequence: CAISESASNSPLHL.

The CDR3 protein is CSATLGTAAETQYF. DNA of the CDR3: TGCAGTGCTACCCTAGGGACAGCCGCGGAGACCCAGTACTTC. This rearrangement joins TRBV20-1 to TRBJ2-5, with 7 bases matching TRBD1. This CDR3 is 14 amino acids long. Germline V gene lookup returns CDR1 DFQATT and CDR2 SNEGSKA (reference sequence). Trimming at V came to 4 bases and at J to 5 bases, leaving 10 bases not matched to a gene.

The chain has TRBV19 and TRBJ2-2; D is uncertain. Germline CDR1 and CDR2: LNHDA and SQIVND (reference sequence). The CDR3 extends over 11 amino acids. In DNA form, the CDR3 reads TGTGTCAGCAGTGCCACCGGGGAGCTGTTTTTT. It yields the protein CVSSATGELFF.

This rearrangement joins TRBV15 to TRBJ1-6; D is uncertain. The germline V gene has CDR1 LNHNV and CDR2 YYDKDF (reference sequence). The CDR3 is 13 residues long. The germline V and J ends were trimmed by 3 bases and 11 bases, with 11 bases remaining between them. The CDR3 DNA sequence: TGTGCCACCAGCAGCCCCTCAAATGCACCCCTCCACTTT. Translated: CATSSPSNAPLHF.

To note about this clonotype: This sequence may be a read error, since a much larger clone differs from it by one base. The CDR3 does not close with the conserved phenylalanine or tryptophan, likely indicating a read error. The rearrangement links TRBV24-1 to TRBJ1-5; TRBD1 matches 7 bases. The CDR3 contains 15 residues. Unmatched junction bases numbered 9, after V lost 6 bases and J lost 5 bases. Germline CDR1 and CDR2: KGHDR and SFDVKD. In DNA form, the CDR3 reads TGTGCCACCAGTACAGGGACAGATAATTATCAGCCCCAGCATCTT. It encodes CATSTGTDNYQPQHL.

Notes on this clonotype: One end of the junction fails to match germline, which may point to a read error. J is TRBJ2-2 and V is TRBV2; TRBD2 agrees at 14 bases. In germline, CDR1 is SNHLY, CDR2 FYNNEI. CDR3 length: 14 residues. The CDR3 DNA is TGTGCCAGCAGGACTAGCGGGGGGGCGGGGGAGCAGTTTTTT. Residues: CASRTSGGAGEQFF.

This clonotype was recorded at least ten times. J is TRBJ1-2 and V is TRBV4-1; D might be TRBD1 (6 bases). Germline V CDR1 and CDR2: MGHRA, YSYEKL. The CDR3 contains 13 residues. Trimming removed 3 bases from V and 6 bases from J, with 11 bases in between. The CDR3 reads CASSHRGLHGYTF. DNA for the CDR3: TGCGCCAGCAGCCACAGGGGACTACATGGCTACACCTTC.

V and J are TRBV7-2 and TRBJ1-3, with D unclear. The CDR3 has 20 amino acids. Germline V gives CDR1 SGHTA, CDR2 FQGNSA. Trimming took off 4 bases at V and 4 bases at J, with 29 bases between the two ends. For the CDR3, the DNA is TGTGCCAGCAGCTATATGGATGGACCGATGGGTGGGATGAAGGGAAACACCATATATTTT. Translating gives CASSYMDGPMGGMKGNTIYF.

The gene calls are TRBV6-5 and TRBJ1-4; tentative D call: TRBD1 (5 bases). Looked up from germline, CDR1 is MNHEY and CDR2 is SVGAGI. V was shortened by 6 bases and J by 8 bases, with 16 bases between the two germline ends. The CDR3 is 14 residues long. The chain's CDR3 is CASRKQGSVEKLFF. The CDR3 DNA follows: TGTGCCAGCAGGAAGCAGGGAAGCGTGGAAAAACTGTTTTTT.

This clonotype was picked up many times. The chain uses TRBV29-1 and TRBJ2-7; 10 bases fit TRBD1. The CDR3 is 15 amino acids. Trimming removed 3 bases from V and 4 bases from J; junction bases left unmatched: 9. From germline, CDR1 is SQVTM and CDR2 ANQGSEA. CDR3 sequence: CSVDFWDRGGYEQYF. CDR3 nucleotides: TGCAGCGTTGATTTTTGGGACAGGGGAGGATACGAGCAGTACTTC.

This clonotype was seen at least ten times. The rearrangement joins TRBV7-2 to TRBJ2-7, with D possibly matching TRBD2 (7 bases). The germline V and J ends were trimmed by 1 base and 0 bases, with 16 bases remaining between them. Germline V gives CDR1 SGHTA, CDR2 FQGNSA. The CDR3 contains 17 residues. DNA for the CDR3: TGTGCCAGCAGCTTAGGGGACAAGCGGGGCCTCTCCTACGAGCAGTACTTC. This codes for CASSLGDKRGLSYEQYF.

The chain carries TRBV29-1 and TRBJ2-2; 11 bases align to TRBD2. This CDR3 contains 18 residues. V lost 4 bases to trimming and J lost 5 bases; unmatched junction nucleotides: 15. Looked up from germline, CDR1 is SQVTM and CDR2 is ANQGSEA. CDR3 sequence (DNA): TGCAGCGTTGGAGGGCAGAATCTAGCGGGGGGCTCAACCGGGGAGCTGTTTTTT. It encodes CSVGGQNLAGGSTGELFF.

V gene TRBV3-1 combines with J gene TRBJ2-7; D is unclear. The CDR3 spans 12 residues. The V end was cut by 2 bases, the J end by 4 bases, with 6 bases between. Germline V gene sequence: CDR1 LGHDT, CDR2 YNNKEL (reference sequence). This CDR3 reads CASSQFGYEQYF. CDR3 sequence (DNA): TGTGCCAGCAGCCAATTCGGGTACGAGCAGTACTTC.

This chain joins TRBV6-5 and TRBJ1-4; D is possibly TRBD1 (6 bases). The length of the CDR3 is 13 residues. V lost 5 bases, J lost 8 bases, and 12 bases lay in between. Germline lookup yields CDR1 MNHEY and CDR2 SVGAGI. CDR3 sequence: CASSPRDKEKLFF. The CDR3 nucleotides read TGTGCCAGCAGTCCCCGGGACAAAGAAAAACTGTTTTTT.

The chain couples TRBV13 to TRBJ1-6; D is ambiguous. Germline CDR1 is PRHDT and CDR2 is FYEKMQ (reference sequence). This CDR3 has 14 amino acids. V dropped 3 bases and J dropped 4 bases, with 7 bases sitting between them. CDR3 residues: CASSFTGYNSPLHF. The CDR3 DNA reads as TGTGCCAGCAGCTTCACGGGGTATAATTCACCCCTCCACTTT.